Included here is one TCR beta chain sequence, with context. The data are from a study of CXCR3-negative and CXCR3-positive naive CD8 T cells. Study context: Across all libraries, TRB reads numbered about 135 million, with about 1.5 +/- 0.3 million in each library.

The TRB libraries of cDNA were built by UMI-labeled 5' RACE. TCRdb reprocessed the 5' RACE reads and keeps a single row for each CDR3 protein, giving no DNA. This table holds 100,000 to 150,000 distinct CDR3 sequences. Triplicate sorting captured roughly 310,000 cells each from every CD8+ T cell subset. Those CD8+ T cells considered naive were CD45RO-CCR7+CD27+CD95-. The origin of this receptor is a human donor in good health. Some clones in this sample may be carry-over from other donors' samples. Source material: naive CXCR3- CD8+ T cells from blood. Documented subset: CD45RO-CCR7+CD27+CD95- naive CD8+ T cells lacking CXCR3 (TNR3-).

This CDR3 is CASRGRLLAGAPMFDTGELFF. The chain carries TRBV2 and TRBJ2-2; TCRdb's D gene call, TRBD2, goes unchecked for lack of DNA. Germline V gene lookup returns CDR1 SNHLY and CDR2 FYNNEI. The CDR3 sequence is 21 residues long.